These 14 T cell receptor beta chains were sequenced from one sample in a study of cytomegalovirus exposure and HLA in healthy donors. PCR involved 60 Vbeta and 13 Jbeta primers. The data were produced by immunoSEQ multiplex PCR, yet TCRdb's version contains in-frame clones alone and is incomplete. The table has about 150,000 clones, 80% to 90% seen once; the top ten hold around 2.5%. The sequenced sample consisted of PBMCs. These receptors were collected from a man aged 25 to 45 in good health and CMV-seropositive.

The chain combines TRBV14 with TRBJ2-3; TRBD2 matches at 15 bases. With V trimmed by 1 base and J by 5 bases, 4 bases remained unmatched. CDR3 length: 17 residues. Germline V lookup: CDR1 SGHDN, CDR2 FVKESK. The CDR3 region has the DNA TGTGCCAGCAGCCAAGGGACTAGCGGGAGGGCCGGAGATACGCAGTATTTT. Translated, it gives CASSQGTSGRAGDTQYF. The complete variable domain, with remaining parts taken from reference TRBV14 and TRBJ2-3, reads EAGVTQFPSHSVIEKGQTVTLRCDPISGHDNLYWYRRVMGKEIKFLLHFVKESKQDESGMPNNRFLAERTGGTYSTLKVQPAELEDSGVYFCASSQGTSGRAGDTQYFGPGTRLTVL.

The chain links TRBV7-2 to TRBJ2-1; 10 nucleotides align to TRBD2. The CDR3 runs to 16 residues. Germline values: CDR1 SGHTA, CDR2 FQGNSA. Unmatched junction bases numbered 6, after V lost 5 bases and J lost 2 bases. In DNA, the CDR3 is TGTGCCAGCAGCATCCAAGCGGGAGGGGCCTACAATGAGCAGTTCTTC. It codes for CASSIQAGGAYNEQFF.

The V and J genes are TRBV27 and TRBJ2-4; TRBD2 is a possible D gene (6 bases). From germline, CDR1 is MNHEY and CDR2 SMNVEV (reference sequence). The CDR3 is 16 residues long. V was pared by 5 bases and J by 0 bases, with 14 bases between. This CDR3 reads CASSLLLGGAKNIQYF. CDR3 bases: TGTGCCAGCAGTCTACTTTTGGGAGGAGCCAAAAACATTCAGTACTTC.

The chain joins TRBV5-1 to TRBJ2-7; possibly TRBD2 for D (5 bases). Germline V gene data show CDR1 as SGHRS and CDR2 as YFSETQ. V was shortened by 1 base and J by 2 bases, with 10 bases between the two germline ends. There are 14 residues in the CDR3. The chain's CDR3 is CASSLYSGTYEQYF. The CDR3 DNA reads TGCGCCAGCAGCTTGTATTCGGGGACCTACGAGCAGTACTTC.

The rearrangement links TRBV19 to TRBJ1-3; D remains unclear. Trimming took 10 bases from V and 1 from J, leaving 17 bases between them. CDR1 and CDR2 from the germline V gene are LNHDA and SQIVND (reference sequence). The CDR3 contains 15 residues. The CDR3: CATAGSYYSGNTIYF. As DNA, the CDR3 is TGTGCCACGGCGGGTTCTTATTATTCTGGAAACACCATATATTTT.

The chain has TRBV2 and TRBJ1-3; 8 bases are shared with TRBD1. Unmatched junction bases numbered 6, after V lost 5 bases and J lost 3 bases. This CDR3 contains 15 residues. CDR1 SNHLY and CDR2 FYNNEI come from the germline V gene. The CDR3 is CASSSPGTGGNTIYF. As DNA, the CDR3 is TGTGCCAGCAGTTCTCCCGGGACAGGTGGAAACACCATATATTTT.

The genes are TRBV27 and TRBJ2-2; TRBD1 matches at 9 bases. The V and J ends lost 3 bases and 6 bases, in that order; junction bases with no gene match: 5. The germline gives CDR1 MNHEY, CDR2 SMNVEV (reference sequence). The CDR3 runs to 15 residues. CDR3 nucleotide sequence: TGTGCCAGCAGTTTTGGGACAGGGAGGGCCGGGGAGCTGTTTTTT. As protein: CASSFGTGRAGELFF.

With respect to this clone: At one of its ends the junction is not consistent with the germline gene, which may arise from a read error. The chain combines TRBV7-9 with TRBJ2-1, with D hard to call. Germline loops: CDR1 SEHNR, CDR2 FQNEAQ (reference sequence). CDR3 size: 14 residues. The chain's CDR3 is CSSSLGASYNEQFF. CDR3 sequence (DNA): TGTTCCAGCAGCTTGGGCGCATCCTACAATGAGCAGTTCTTC.

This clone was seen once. The CDR3, as DNA: TGTGCCAGCAACCCCTTTATAGCGGGAGGGGACGAGCAGTACGTC. This encodes CASNPFIAGGDEQYV. The V call is TRBV21-1, the J call TRBJ2-7; TRBD2, the table's D call, lacks a check against the DNA. TRBV21-1 is a documented pseudogene. The CDR3 totals 15 residues.

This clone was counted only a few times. The CDR3 DNA sequence: TGCGCCAGCAGCGACCGGGACTATAACACCGGGGAGCTGTTTTTT. It is translated as CASSDRDYNTGELFF. The chain is built from TRBV4-3 and TRBJ2-2; 7 positions match TRBD2. The CDR3 runs to 15 residues. V dropped 5 bases and J dropped 2; count of bases not matched to a gene: 5. The germline gives CDR1 LGHNA, CDR2 YSLEER.

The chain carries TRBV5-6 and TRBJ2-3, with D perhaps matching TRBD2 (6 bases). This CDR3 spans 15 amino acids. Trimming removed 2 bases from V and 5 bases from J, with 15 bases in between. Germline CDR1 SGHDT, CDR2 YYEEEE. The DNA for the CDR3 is TGTGCCAGCAGCTTATCAGGGAGGCCGGGAGATACGCAGTATTTT. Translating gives CASSLSGRPGDTQYF.

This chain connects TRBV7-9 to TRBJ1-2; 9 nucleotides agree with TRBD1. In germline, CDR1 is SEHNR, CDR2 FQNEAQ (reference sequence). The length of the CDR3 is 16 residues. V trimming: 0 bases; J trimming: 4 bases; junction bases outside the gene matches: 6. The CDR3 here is CASSLAGTGRFYGYTF. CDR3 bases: TGTGCCAGCAGCTTAGCGGGGACAGGGAGATTCTATGGCTACACCTTC.

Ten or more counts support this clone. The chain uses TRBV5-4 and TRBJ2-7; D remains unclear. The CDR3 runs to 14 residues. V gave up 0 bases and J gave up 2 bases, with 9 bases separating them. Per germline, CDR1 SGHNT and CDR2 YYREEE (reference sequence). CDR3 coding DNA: TGTGCCAGCAGCTTGGCAGTTGAACCCTACGAGCAGTACTTC. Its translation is CASSLAVEPYEQYF.

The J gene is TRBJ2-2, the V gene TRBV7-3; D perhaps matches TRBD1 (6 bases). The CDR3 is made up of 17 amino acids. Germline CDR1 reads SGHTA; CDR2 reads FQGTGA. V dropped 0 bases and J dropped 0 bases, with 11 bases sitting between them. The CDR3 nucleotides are TGTGCCAGCAGCTTAACCCACAGGGCGGCGAACACCGGGGAGCTGTTTTTT. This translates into CASSLTHRAANTGELFF.